This T cell receptor (beta chain) appears in the sequencing data of a study of T cell responses to AZD1222 COVID-19 vaccine. Study in general: Second-dose intervals near 4 or 12 weeks were combined. General study findings and limits: Females made up more of the donors, who were largely white British, and clonal diversity may have come out too low. Following two doses of AZD1222, Spike-specific TCR breadth and depth rose.

Comments on this clone: What it binds is unknown.

The method was immunoSEQ multiplex PCR; TCRdb's version includes in-frame clones alone and lacks a portion of them. The sample includes under 150,000 clones, about 90% of them seen just once. The CDR3 sequence is 15 residues long. V lost 3 bases to trimming and J lost 0 bases, with 11 bases between them. The germline CDR1 and CDR2 sequences are SGHNT and YYREEE (reference sequence). The sample was peripheral blood, taken on day 0 of AZD1222 vaccination. V and J are TRBV5-4 and TRBJ2-3, with D uncertain. The receptor was isolated from an adult in good health. DNA of the CDR3: TGTGCCAGCAGCTCAGTCTCCACTAGCACAGATACGCAGTATTTT. Protein sequence: CASSSVSTSTDTQYF.